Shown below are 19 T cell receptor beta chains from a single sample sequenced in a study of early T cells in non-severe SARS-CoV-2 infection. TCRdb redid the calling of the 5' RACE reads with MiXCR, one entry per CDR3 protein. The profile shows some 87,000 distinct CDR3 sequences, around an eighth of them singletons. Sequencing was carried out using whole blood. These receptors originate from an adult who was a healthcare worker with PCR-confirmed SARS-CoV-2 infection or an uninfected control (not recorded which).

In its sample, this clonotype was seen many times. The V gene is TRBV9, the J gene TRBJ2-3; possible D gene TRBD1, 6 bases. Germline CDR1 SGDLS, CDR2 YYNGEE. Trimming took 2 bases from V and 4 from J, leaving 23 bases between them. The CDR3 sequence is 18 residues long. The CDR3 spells CASSVSPGTRMGPDTQYF. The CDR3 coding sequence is TGTGCCAGCAGCGTCTCTCCCGGGACACGAATGGGCCCAGATACGCAGTATTTT.

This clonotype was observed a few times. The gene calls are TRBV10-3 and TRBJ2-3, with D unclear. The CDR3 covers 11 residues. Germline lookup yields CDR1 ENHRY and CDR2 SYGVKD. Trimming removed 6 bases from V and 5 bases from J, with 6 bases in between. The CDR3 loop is CAIRAIDTQYF. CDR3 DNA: TGTGCCATCAGAGCGATAGATACGCAGTATTTT.

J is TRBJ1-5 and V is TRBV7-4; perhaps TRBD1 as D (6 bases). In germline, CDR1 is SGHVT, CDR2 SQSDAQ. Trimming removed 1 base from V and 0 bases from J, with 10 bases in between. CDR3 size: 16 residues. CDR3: CASSLGGQYSNQPQHF. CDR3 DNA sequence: TGTGCCAGCAGCTTAGGCGGACAGTATAGCAATCAGCCCCAGCATTTT.

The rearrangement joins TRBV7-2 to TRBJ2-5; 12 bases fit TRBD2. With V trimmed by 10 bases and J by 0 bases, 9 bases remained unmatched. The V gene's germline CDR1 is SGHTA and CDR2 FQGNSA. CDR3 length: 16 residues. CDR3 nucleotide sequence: TGTGCCAACAGACTCCGACTAGCGGGAGACCAAGAGACCCAGTACTTC. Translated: CANRLRLAGDQETQYF. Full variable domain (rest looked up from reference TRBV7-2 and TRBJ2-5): GAGVSQSPSNKVTEKGKDVELRCDPISGHTALYWYRQSLGQGLEFLIYFQGNSAPDKSGLPSDRFSAERTGGSVSTLTIQRTQQEDSAVYLCANRLRLAGDQETQYFGPGTRLLVL.

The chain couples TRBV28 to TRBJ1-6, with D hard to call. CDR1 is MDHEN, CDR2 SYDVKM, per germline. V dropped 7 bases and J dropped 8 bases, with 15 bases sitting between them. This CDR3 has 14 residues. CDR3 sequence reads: CASTPAQADSPLHF. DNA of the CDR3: TGTGCCAGCACCCCGGCCCAGGCGGATTCACCCCTCCACTTT.

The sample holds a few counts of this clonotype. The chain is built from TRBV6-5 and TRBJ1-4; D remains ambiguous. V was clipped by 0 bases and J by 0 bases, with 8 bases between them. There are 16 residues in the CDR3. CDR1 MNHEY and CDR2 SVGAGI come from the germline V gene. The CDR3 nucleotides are TGTGCCAGCAGTTACTCAGGCGGGCCAACTAATGAAAAACTGTTTTTT. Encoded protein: CASSYSGGPTNEKLFF.

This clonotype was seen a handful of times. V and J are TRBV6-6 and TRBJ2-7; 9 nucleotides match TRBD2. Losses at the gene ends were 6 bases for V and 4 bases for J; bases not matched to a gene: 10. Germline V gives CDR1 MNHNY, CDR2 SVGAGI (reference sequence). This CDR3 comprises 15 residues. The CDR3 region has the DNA TGTGCCAGCAGCCGTGAAGCGGGGGGAGGATACGAGCAGTACTTC. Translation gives CASSREAGGGYEQYF.

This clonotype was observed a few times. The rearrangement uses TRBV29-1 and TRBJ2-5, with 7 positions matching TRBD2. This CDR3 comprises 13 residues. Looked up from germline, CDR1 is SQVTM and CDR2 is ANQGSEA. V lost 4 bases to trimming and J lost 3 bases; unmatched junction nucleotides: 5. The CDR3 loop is CSVVGTTEETQYF. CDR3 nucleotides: TGCAGCGTTGTAGGGACTACCGAAGAGACCCAGTACTTC.

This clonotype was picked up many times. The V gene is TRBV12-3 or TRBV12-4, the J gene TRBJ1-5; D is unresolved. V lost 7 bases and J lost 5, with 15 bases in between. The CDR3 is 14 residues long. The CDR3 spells CASTKTRWDQPQHF. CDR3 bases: TGTGCCAGCACCAAAACCCGTTGGGATCAGCCCCAGCATTTT.

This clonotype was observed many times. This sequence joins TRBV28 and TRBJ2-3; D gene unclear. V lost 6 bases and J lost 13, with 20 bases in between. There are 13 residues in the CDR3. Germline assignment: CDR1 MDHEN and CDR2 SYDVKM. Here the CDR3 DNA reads TGTGCCAGCAGACCCCGCAGTTCTGGGTATAAGTATTTT. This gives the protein CASRPRSSGYKYF.

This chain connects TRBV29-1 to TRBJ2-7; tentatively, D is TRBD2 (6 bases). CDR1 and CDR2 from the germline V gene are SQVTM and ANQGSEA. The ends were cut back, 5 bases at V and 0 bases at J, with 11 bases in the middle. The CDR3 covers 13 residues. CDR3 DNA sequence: TGCAGCGTTAGCGGGCTCAGCTCCTACGAGCAGTACTTC. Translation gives CSVSGLSSYEQYF.

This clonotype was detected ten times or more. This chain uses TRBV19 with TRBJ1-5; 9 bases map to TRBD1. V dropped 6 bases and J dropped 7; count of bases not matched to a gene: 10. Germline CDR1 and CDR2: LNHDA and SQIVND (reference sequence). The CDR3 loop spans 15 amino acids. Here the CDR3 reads CASRTTGGSGQPQHF. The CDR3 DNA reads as TGTGCCAGTAGGACCACAGGGGGCTCAGGACAGCCCCAGCATTTT.

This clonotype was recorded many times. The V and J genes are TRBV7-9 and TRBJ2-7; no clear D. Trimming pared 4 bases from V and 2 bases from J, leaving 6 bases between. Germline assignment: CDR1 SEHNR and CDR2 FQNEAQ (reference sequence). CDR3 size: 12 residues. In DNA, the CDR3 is TGTGCCAGCAGCTCGCAAGCCTACGAGCAGTACTTC. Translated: CASSSQAYEQYF.

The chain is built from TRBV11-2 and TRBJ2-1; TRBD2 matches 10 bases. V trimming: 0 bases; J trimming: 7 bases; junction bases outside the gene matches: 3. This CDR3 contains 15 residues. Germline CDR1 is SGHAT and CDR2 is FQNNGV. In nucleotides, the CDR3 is TGTGCCAGCAGCTTAGAAGCGGGAGGGCGGAATGAGCAGTTCTTC. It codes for CASSLEAGGRNEQFF.

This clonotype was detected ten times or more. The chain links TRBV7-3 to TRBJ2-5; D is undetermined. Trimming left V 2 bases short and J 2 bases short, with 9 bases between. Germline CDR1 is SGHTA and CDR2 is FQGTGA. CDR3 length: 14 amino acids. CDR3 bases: TGTGCCAGCAGCTTATCTGGCAAGCAAGAGACCCAGTACTTC. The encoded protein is CASSLSGKQETQYF.

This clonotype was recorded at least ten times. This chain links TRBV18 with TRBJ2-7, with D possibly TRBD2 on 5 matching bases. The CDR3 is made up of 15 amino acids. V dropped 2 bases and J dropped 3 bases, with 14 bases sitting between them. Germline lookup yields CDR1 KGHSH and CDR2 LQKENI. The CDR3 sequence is CASSPKSGPLYEQYF. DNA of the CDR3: TGTGCCAGCTCACCAAAGAGCGGTCCCCTCTACGAGCAGTACTTC.

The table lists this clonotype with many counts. As DNA, the CDR3 is TGTGCCAGCAAGAGCGGGGAGCTGTTTTTT. Translation: CASKSGELFF. The rearrangement joins TRBV11-2 to TRBJ2-2; D is unresolved. V shed 7 bases and J shed 7 bases, with 4 bases lying between them. CDR3 size: 10 residues. The germline CDR1 and CDR2 sequences are SGHAT and FQNNGV. The variable domain in full, with the rest retrieved from reference TRBV11-2 and TRBJ2-2, is EAGVAQSPRYKIIEKRQSVAFWCNPISGHATLYWYQQILGQGPKLLIQFQNNGVVDDSQLPKDRFSAERLKGVDSTLKIQPAKLEDSAVYLCASKSGELFFGEGSRLTVL.

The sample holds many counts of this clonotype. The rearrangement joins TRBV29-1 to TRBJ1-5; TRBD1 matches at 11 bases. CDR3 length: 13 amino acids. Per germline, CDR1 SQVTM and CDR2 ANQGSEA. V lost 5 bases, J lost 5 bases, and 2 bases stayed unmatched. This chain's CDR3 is CSVRTGGDQPQHF. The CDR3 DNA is TGCAGCGTTCGGACAGGGGGCGATCAGCCCCAGCATTTT.

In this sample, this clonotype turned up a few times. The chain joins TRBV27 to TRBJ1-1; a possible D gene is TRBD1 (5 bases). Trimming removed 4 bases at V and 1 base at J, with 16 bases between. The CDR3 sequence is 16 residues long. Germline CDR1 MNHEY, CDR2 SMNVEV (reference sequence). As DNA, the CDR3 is TGTGCCAGCAGTTCCTTTACGGCAGGGACGAACACTGAAGCTTTCTTT. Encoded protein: CASSSFTAGTNTEAFF.